These 32 T cell receptor beta chains were sequenced from one sample in a study of PD-L1 blockade in urothelial cancer. Produced via immunoSEQ multiplex PCR; TCRdb's table is partial and in-frame only. The repertoire has approximately 47,000 clones, 80% to 85% of them found once; the top ten carry approximately 1.9%. Time point given: pretreatment peripheral blood. The material sequenced was PBMCs, taken around atezolizumab (anti-PD-L1) treatment. The receptors were gathered from a man aged 50-59 years with urothelial cancer.

This chain connects TRBV5-6 to TRBJ2-3; possibly TRBD2 for D (5 bases). The germline gives CDR1 SGHDT, CDR2 YYEEEE. The V and J ends lost 3 bases and 6 bases respectively, with 14 bases between them. CDR3 length: 14 residues. The CDR3: CASSSGLSGDTQYF. The CDR3 DNA follows: TGTGCCAGCAGCTCCGGACTCAGTGGTGATACGCAGTATTTT.

The chain couples TRBV27 to TRBJ2-1, with D perhaps TRBD2 (5 bases). The ends were cut back, 0 bases at V and 2 bases at J, with 11 bases in the middle. This CDR3 is built from 16 residues. From germline, CDR1 is MNHEY and CDR2 SMNVEV (reference sequence). CDR3 loop: CASSLSRSGTYNEQFF. The CDR3, as DNA: TGTGCCAGCAGTTTATCGAGAAGCGGAACCTACAATGAGCAGTTCTTC.

V usage is TRBV7-3 and J usage is TRBJ1-5; D is undetermined. Trimming took off 5 bases at V and 0 bases at J, with 14 bases between the two ends. Germline assignment: CDR1 SGHTA and CDR2 FQGTGA. This CDR3 spans 16 amino acids. CDR3 in DNA: TGTGCCAGCAGCCCCGGACGGGAATATAGCAATCAGCCCCAGCATTTT. It is translated as CASSPGREYSNQPQHF.

In this sample, this clone turned up once. The chain couples TRBV5-1 to TRBJ2-5; 11 bases align to TRBD2. This CDR3 is 15 amino acids long. Unmatched junction bases numbered 7, after V lost 4 bases and J lost 5 bases. Germline CDR1 and CDR2: SGHRS and YFSETQ. In nucleotides, the CDR3 is TGCGCCAGCAGCAATCCTAGCGGGGGGACGGAGACCCAGTACTTC. Translation: CASSNPSGGTETQYF. Full variable domain (outside the CDR3, taken from reference TRBV5-1 and TRBJ2-5): KAGVTQTPRYLIKTRGQQVTLSCSPISGHRSVSWYQQTPGQGLQFLFEYFSETQRNKGNFPGRFSGRQFSNSRSEMNVSTLELGDSALYLCASSNPSGGTETQYFGPGTRLLVL.

The chain recombines TRBV7-9 with TRBJ1-1; D remains ambiguous. Germline CDR1 is SEHNR and CDR2 is FQNEAQ (reference sequence). The ends were cut back, 10 bases at V and 7 bases at J, with 4 bases in the middle. The CDR3 has 8 amino acids. CDR3 coding DNA: TGTGCCACCTTTGAAGCTTTCTTT. It encodes CATFEAFF.

The chain links TRBV5-1 to TRBJ1-1; TRBD1 aligns across 10 bases. Germline loops: CDR1 SGHRS, CDR2 YFSETQ. V trimming: 4 bases; J trimming: 5 bases; junction bases outside the gene matches: 8. This CDR3 has 15 residues. DNA for the CDR3: TGCGCCAGCAGCACCGGACAGGGGGTAGGAACTGAAGCTTTCTTT. It codes for CASSTGQGVGTEAFF.

The gene calls are TRBV7-9 and TRBJ1-1, with TRBD1 matching 8 bases. The CDR3 consists of 15 residues. CDR1 and CDR2 from the germline V gene are SEHNR and FQNEAQ (reference sequence). With 5 bases clipped from V and 4 bases from J, the junction kept 9 bases outside the gene matches. In nucleotides, the CDR3 is TGTGCCAGCAGCCAAGACAGGGGTGAGGGCACTGAAGCTTTCTTT. This codes for CASSQDRGEGTEAFF.

V and J are TRBV2 and TRBJ2-5; weak D call: TRBD2 (6 bases). The V and J ends lost 5 bases and 2 bases respectively, with 9 bases between them. In germline, CDR1 is SNHLY, CDR2 FYNNEI. The CDR3 has 13 residues. Here the CDR3 reads CASSRGLQETQYF. CDR3 nucleotides: TGTGCCAGCAGTAGGGGACTGCAAGAGACCCAGTACTTC.

This chain joins TRBV18 and TRBJ2-1; D might be TRBD2 (6 bases). Germline loops: CDR1 KGHSH, CDR2 LQKENI. The CDR3 is 18 amino acids. Trimming stripped 6 bases from V and 0 bases from J, with 21 bases between. The chain's CDR3 is CASSPRSSAWSSYNEQFF. The CDR3 nucleotides are TGTGCCAGCTCCCCTCGTTCTAGCGCTTGGAGCTCCTACAATGAGCAGTTCTTC.

The V and J genes are TRBV9 and TRBJ1-5; weak D call: TRBD1 (6 bases). Germline V lookup: CDR1 SGDLS, CDR2 YYNGEE. The length of the CDR3 is 16 residues. V was cut by 3 bases and J by 3 bases, with 16 bases left in between. This CDR3 is CASSEAEGGFNQPQHF. CDR3 coding DNA: TGTGCCAGCAGCGAGGCTGAAGGGGGATTCAATCAGCCCCAGCATTTT.

The V gene is TRBV7-2, the J gene TRBJ2-3, with a weak D call TRBD2 (5 bases). The CDR3 spans 12 residues. V lost 7 bases and J 6 bases, leaving 11 bases between the germline ends. Germline V gene sequence: CDR1 SGHTA, CDR2 FQGNSA. CDR3 sequence (DNA): TGTGCCAGCACCCTGAGAGGGGATACGCAGTATTTT. Its translation is CASTLRGDTQYF. Filled out from reference TRBV7-2 and TRBJ2-3, the complete variable domain reads GAGVSQSPSNKVTEKGKDVELRCDPISGHTALYWYRQSLGQGLEFLIYFQGNSAPDKSGLPSDRFSAERTGGSVSTLTIQRTQQEDSAVYLCASTLRGDTQYFGPGTRLTVL.

V and J are TRBV4-1 and TRBJ1-3; TRBD1 is a possible D gene (6 bases). The CDR3 is 17 amino acids. Germline V gene lookup returns CDR1 MGHRA and CDR2 YSYEKL. V was pared by 3 bases and J by 1 base, with 16 bases between. The CDR3 here is CASSQDSAVRSGNTIYF. The CDR3 region has the DNA TGCGCCAGCAGCCAGGACAGCGCCGTGAGGTCTGGAAACACCATATATTTT.

V and J are TRBV6-6 and TRBJ2-1; the D gene is possibly TRBD2 (6 bases). The CDR3 totals 13 residues. The V end lost 8 bases, the J end lost 6 bases, and 14 bases lay between the germline ends. Germline CDR1 MNHNY, CDR2 SVGAGI (reference sequence). The CDR3 nucleotides read TGTGCCAGCCGTCCTAGCGAGACCAATGAGCAGTTCTTC. Amino acid sequence: CASRPSETNEQFF.

The V call is TRBV28, the J call TRBJ2-3; no firm D call. The V and J ends lost 5 bases and 7 bases respectively, with 13 bases between them. This CDR3 has 13 amino acids. From germline, CDR1 is MDHEN and CDR2 SYDVKM. The CDR3, as DNA: TGTGCCAGCAGTCTGCTGACTGATTATACGCAGTATTTT. It translates to CASSLLTDYTQYF.

This clone appeared a single time. The rearrangement uses TRBV7-2 and TRBJ2-2; 7 bases map to TRBD1. CDR3 length equals 16 residues. Germline CDR1 reads SGHTA; CDR2 reads FQGNSA. Trimming at V came to 0 bases and at J to 0 bases, leaving 1 base not matched to a gene. The CDR3 loop reads CASSLAGTANTGELFF. The CDR3 nucleotides are TGTGCCAGCAGCTTAGCCGGGACAGCGAACACCGGGGAGCTGTTTTTT. Full variable domain (outside the CDR3, taken from reference TRBV7-2 and TRBJ2-2): GAGVSQSPSNKVTEKGKDVELRCDPISGHTALYWYRQSLGQGLEFLIYFQGNSAPDKSGLPSDRFSAERTGGSVSTLTIQRTQQEDSAVYLCASSLAGTANTGELFFGEGSRLTVL.

This chain joins TRBV6-4 and TRBJ2-3, with D tentatively TRBD2 (7 bases). Germline CDR1 MRHNA, CDR2 SNTAGT. The CDR3 is 17 residues long. Trimming cost V 10 bases and J 4 bases, with 27 bases left between them. The CDR3 DNA reads TGTGCCACCGTCCTAATTATCCCCGGGGGGCTGGCAGATACGCAGTATTTT. Its protein product is CATVLIIPGGLADTQYF.

This chain joins TRBV28 and TRBJ1-2; D perhaps matches TRBD1 (6 bases). The V gene lost 5 bases and the J gene lost 7 bases, with 20 bases spanning the gap. The germline CDR1 and CDR2 sequences are MDHEN and SYDVKM. The CDR3 totals 15 residues. CDR3 coding DNA: TGTGCCAGCAGTCGTAAGGGGGGGGCGTTGGGTGGCTACACCTTC. This gives the protein CASSRKGGALGGYTF.

The J gene is TRBJ2-1, the V gene TRBV19; D possibly corresponds to TRBD1 (5 bases). The V and J ends lost 4 bases and 5 bases respectively, with 15 bases between them. This CDR3 is built from 15 residues. Per the germline V gene, CDR1 is LNHDA and CDR2 is SQIVND (reference sequence). CDR3 nucleotides: TGTGCCAGTAGTAGGGGCAGAGGCTTAGACAATGAGCAGTTCTTC. Its protein product is CASSRGRGLDNEQFF.

The chain combines TRBV15 with TRBJ2-1; 9 bases match TRBD2. The germline V gene has CDR1 LNHNV and CDR2 YYDKDF (reference sequence). The length of the CDR3 is 18 residues. V was clipped by 0 bases and J by 4 bases; unmatched bases: 10. The CDR3 coding sequence is TGTGCCACCAGCAGAGACCCAATGCGGGAGGGCCGGTACAATGAGCAGTTCTTC. Translation gives CATSRDPMREGRYNEQFF.

The chain recombines TRBV6-4 with TRBJ1-2, with a tentative D call TRBD1 (5 bases). CDR1 is MRHNA and CDR2 is SNTAGT in the germline V gene. The ends were cut back, 2 bases at V and 8 bases at J, with 12 bases in the middle. The CDR3 length is 13 residues. The CDR3 here is CASSDTDTGGYTF. Here the CDR3 DNA reads TGTGCCAGCAGTGACACGGACACCGGGGGCTACACCTTC.

The rearrangement joins TRBV5-1 to TRBJ1-4; D is possibly TRBD1 (5 bases). Germline V CDR1 and CDR2: SGHRS, YFSETQ. The CDR3 loop spans 14 amino acids. V was clipped by 4 bases and J by 5 bases, with 12 bases between them. CDR3 protein: CASSVQGRNEKLFF. CDR3 coding DNA: TGCGCCAGCAGCGTGCAGGGCCGGAATGAAAAACTGTTTTTT.

This sequence joins TRBV19 and TRBJ2-1, with D possibly TRBD1 on 5 matching bases. The germline gives CDR1 LNHDA, CDR2 SQIVND (reference sequence). V was clipped by 5 bases and J by 10 bases, with 9 bases between them. The CDR3 spans 11 residues. This CDR3 reads CASSHRNEQFF. The CDR3 nucleotides are TGTGCCAGTAGTCACAGGAACGAGCAGTTCTTC.

The CDR3 region is CASQRTGKAFF. CDR3 coding DNA: TGTGCCAGCCAAAGGACAGGGAAAGCTTTCTTT. The rearrangement uses TRBV6-5 and TRBJ1-1; 8 positions match TRBD1. Germline V gene data show CDR1 as MNHEY and CDR2 as SVGAGI. CDR3 length: 11 residues. The J segment lost 9 bases and the V segment lost 8 bases, leaving 5 bases of the junction unmatched.

The genes are TRBV5-1 and TRBJ1-1; 7 nucleotides align to TRBD1. CDR1 and CDR2 (germline): SGHRS, YFSETQ. This CDR3 spans 13 amino acids. J lost 4 bases, V lost 6 bases, and 6 bases had no gene match. CDR3 amino acids: CASTWDSPTEAFF. CDR3 DNA sequence: TGCGCCAGCACTTGGGACAGCCCCACTGAAGCTTTCTTT.

V and J are TRBV11-2 and TRBJ1-5; D ambiguous. The CDR3 spans 17 residues. Germline CDR1 is SGHAT and CDR2 is FQNNGV. Trimming left V 1 base short and J 0 bases short, with 13 bases between. CDR3 sequence: CASSLGSSGYSNQPQHF. DNA of the CDR3: TGTGCCAGCAGCTTAGGGTCCTCAGGATATAGCAATCAGCCCCAGCATTTT.

The V gene is TRBV30, the J gene TRBJ2-1; TRBD2 is a possible D gene (5 bases). CDR1 and CDR2 from the germline V gene are GTSNPN and SVGIG (reference sequence). Trimming took off 5 bases at V and 9 bases at J, with 11 bases between the two ends. The CDR3 covers 11 residues. The CDR3, as DNA: TGTGCCTGGGGTACTAGATTTGAGCAGTTCTTC. Translated: CAWGTRFEQFF.

The chain joins TRBV9 to TRBJ2-1; TRBD2 matches at 15 bases. The CDR3 has 17 amino acids. V lost 4 bases, J lost 12 bases, and 14 bases stayed unmatched. Per germline, CDR1 SGDLS and CDR2 YYNGEE. CDR3 DNA: TGTGCCAGCAGCTCCGGACTAGCGGGGGGGTCTAAACAAGTGCAGTTCTTC. This gives the protein CASSSGLAGGSKQVQFF.

DNA for the CDR3: TGTGCCAGCAGTCTCCTAGCTAGCACCGGGGAGCTGTTTTTT. Translated: CASSLLASTGELFF. The genes are TRBV7-3 and TRBJ2-2; weak D call: TRBD2 (5 bases). Trimming removed 6 bases at V and 4 bases at J, with 12 bases between. Germline CDR1 SGHTA, CDR2 FQGTGA. This CDR3 comprises 14 residues.

On this clone: The junction does not match germline at one end; this may be a read error. The V gene is TRBV19, the J gene TRBJ2-1; TRBD2 agrees at 10 bases. Germline values: CDR1 LNHDA, CDR2 SQIVND (reference sequence). The CDR3 loop spans 13 amino acids. CDR3 sequence reads: CASSIVAGGPSVF. The CDR3 DNA reads TGTGCCAGTAGTATAGTAGCGGGGGGACCTTCGGTCTTC.

As concerns this clone: The germline gene is not matched at one end of the junction; a read error may be the cause. The V gene is TRBV7-7, the J gene TRBJ2-5; TRBD1 matches at 12 bases. The CDR3 has 15 amino acids. Germline CDR1 and CDR2: SSHAT and FNYEAQ (reference sequence). CDR3 region: CASSPGQGARETQYF. The CDR3 bases are TGTGCTAGCAGCCCGGGACAGGGGGCGCGGGAGACCCAGTACTTC.

This chain connects TRBV6-5 to TRBJ1-6, with TRBD1 matching 7 bases. This CDR3 has 13 residues. The germline gives CDR1 MNHEY, CDR2 SVGAGI. V lost 10 bases and J lost 7; bases outside the gene matches: 7. As DNA, the CDR3 is TGTGCCATCCGACAGGGCCTAAATTCACCCCTCCACTTT. Amino acids: CAIRQGLNSPLHF.

This clone was seen more than once but under ten times. The chain couples TRBV28 to TRBJ1-2; D unresolved. V was pared by 6 bases and J by 8 bases, with 10 bases between. The CDR3 is 11 residues long. Germline CDR1 reads MDHEN; CDR2 reads SYDVKM. The CDR3 sequence is CASSFRSGYTF. The CDR3 DNA follows: TGTGCCAGCAGCTTCAGATCCGGCTACACCTTC.